The 11 T cell receptor beta chains below come from one sample, sequenced in a study of a mutant IDH1 vaccine in newly diagnosed glioma. Described time point: week 5, during vaccination. A single vaccine dose contained 300 ug of mutant IDH1 20-mer peptide, and topical imiquimod was used with it. This table comes from immunoSEQ multiplex PCR, and its TCRdb copy is limited to in-frame clones, with some not included. Of around 58,000 clones in the sample, over 70% are singletons; the top ten hold about 3.7%. For these TCRs, the target antigens are not known. Sequenced here: PBMCs, sampled from a glioma patient whose treatment included an IDH1 peptide vaccine. The source of these receptors is a man in his thirties or forties with glioma.

The gene calls are TRBV5-1 and TRBJ2-3; D is uncertain. Germline CDR1 is SGHRS and CDR2 is YFSETQ. V was trimmed by 0 bases and J by 3 bases, leaving 17 bases between them. CDR3 length equals 17 residues. CDR3 in DNA: TGCGCCAGCAGCTTGGCCCCGGGTGGCGGTGGGACAGATACGCAGTATTTT. This translates into CASSLAPGGGGTDTQYF.

The rearrangement uses TRBV6-6 and TRBJ1-2; 7 bases match TRBD1. V lost 7 bases to trimming and J lost 5 bases; unmatched junction nucleotides: 1. The CDR3 covers 11 residues. Germline V CDR1 and CDR2: MNHNY, SVGAGI (reference sequence). CDR3 loop: CASTGQYGYTF. For the CDR3, the DNA is TGTGCCAGCACGGGACAGTATGGCTACACCTTC.

The gene calls are TRBV27 and TRBJ2-1; 10 nucleotides line up with TRBD2. Per the germline V gene, CDR1 is MNHEY and CDR2 is SMNVEV (reference sequence). After removal of 5 bases from V and 4 bases from J, the junction contained 11 bases not matched to a gene. CDR3 length: 17 residues. CDR3 loop: CASSPLAGAFIYNEQFF. DNA for the CDR3: TGTGCCAGCAGTCCCCTAGCGGGGGCATTCATATACAATGAGCAGTTCTTC.

The chain is built from TRBV5-1 and TRBJ1-1; 10 nucleotides align to TRBD1. CDR3 length: 15 residues. Germline values: CDR1 SGHRS, CDR2 YFSETQ. V gave up 3 bases and J gave up 5 bases; unmatched junction bases: 7. The CDR3 DNA reads as TGCGCCAGCAGCTCCGATGGGACAGGGGTGACTGAAGCTTTCTTT. Residues: CASSSDGTGVTEAFF.

The genes are TRBV15 and TRBJ2-5; 9 bases map to TRBD2. The assigned J gene may be wrong: the sequence end matches TRBJ2-7 better. Germline loops: CDR1 LNHNV, CDR2 YYDKDF (reference sequence). The CDR3 extends over 14 amino acids. The CDR3 region has the DNA TGTGCCACCAGCAGACCAGCGGGGGGCTACGAGCAGTACTTC. It translates to CATSRPAGGYEQYF.

The chain joins TRBV25-1 to TRBJ2-7; perhaps TRBD2 as D (6 bases). Trimming removed 3 bases from V and 2 bases from J, with 17 bases in between. This CDR3 is built from 16 residues. Germline V gene lookup returns CDR1 MGHDK and CDR2 SYGVNS. The DNA for the CDR3 is TGTGCCAGCAGTGACCTCCCCCGTGGGGGGACCTACGAGCAGTACTTC. Protein sequence: CASSDLPRGGTYEQYF.

The chain combines TRBV28 with TRBJ2-7; D ambiguous. V was clipped by 5 bases and J by 4 bases, with 12 bases between them. This CDR3 spans 13 amino acids. The V gene's germline CDR1 is MDHEN and CDR2 SYDVKM. For the CDR3, the DNA is TGTGCCAGCAGTGAATATGTCGGGTACGAGCAGTACTTC. It translates to CASSEYVGYEQYF.

The chain uses TRBV19 and TRBJ1-3; the match to TRBD1 covers 9 bases. The CDR3 extends over 14 amino acids. The J segment lost 7 bases and the V segment lost 5 bases, leaving 6 bases of the junction unmatched. Germline-derived CDR1 and CDR2 are LNHDA and SQIVND (reference sequence). DNA for the CDR3: TGTGCCAGTAGTGCGGGACAGGGCAGGAACACCATATATTTT. Residues: CASSAGQGRNTIYF.

This clone was seen only a few times. The J gene is TRBJ1-2, the V gene TRBV19; D unresolved. The germline V gene encodes CDR1 LNHDA and CDR2 SQIVND (reference sequence). The germline V and J ends were trimmed by 2 bases and 4 bases, with 17 bases remaining between them. The CDR3 loop spans 16 amino acids. The CDR3 reads CASSILLLRSGYGYTF. The DNA of the CDR3 is TGTGCCAGTAGTATACTCTTACTACGTTCGGGCTATGGCTACACCTTC.

The chain uses TRBV2 and TRBJ2-5; D is possibly TRBD1 (6 bases). The length of the CDR3 is 14 residues. Germline CDR1 SNHLY, CDR2 FYNNEI. V lost 2 bases, J lost 4 bases, and 11 bases lay in between. CDR3 sequence (DNA): TGTGCCAGCAGTGAACTTCAAGGGGGAGAGACCCAGTACTTC. It yields the protein CASSELQGGETQYF.

This clone showed up just once. This rearrangement joins TRBV2 to TRBJ1-3; D is ambiguous. Germline CDR1 is SNHLY and CDR2 is FYNNEI. V was shortened by 2 bases and J by 2 bases, with 7 bases between the two germline ends. The CDR3 has 14 residues. The chain's CDR3 is CASSELGAGNTIYF. Here the CDR3 DNA reads TGTGCCAGCAGTGAACTCGGGGCTGGAAACACCATATATTTT.